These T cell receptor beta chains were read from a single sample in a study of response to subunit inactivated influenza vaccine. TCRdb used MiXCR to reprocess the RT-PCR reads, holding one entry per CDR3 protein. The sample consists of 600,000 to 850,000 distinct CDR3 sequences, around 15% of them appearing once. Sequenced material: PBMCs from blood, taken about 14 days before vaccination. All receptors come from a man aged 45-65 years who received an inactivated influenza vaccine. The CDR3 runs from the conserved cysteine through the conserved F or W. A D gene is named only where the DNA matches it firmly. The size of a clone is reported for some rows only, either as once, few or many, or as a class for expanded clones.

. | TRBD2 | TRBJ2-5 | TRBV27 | TGTGCCAGCAGTTTGCGCGGGAGGGCAGAGACCCAGTACTTC | CASSLRGRAETQYF
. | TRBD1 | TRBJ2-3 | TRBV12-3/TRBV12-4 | TGTGCCAGCAGTCTCGCGGACAGGGGCACAGATACGCAGTATTTT | CASSLADRGTDTQYF
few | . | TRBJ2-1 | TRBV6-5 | TGTGCCAGCAGTTACCTCCGGCAGGGCAACAATGAGCAGTTCTTC | CASSYLRQGNNEQFF
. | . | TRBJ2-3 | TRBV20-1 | TGCAGTGCTCCCCCCTCTAGCTACCTCACAGATACGCAGTATTTT | CSAPPSSYLTDTQYF
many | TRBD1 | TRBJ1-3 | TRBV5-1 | TGCGCCAGCAGCTTGGCCCCGACAGGGACTGGAAACACCATATATTTT | CASSLAPTGTGNTIYF
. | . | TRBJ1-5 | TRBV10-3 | TGTGCCATCAGTGATAGGGTTAGCAATCAGCCCCAGCATTTT | CAISDRVSNQPQHF
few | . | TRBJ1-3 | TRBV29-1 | TGCAGCGCCAGGGGTCGGAGAACTGGAAACACCATATATTTT | CSARGRRTGNTIYF
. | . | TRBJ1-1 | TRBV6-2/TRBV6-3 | TGTGCCAGCAACTACCTCCGCCAGGACACTGAAGCTTTCTTT | CASNYLRQDTEAFF
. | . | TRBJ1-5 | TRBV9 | TGTGCCAGCAGCGAAGGGGATAGCAATCAGCCCCAGCATTTT | CASSEGDSNQPQHF
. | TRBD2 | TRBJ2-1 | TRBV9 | TGTGCCAGCAGCGTAGCTGTAGCGGGAGGGTATAGGGATGAGCAGTTCTTC | CASSVAVAGGYRDEQFF
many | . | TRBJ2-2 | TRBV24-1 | TGTGCCACCAGTGTACCCACCGGGGAGCTGTTTTTT | CATSVPTGELFF
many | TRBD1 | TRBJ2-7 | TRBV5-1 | TGCGCCAGCAGCTTGGACGCCGGGACAGGAGAGCAGTACTTC | CASSLDAGTGEQYF
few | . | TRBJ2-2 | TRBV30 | TGTGCCTGCGGGACGGCCGGGGAGCTGTTTTTT | CACGTAGELFF
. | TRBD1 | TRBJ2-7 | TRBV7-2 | TGTGCCAGCAGCCTCGCCGGGACAGGGGATAGATGGGAGTACTTC | CASSLAGTGDRWEYF
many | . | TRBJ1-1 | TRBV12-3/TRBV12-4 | TGTGCCAGCAGTCAGGGAACCCTGAACACTGAAGCTTTCTTT | CASSQGTLNTEAFF
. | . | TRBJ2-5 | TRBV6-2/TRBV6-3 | TGTGCCAGCAGTTACCAGGCCTCCCAAGAGACCCAGTACTTC | CASSYQASQETQYF
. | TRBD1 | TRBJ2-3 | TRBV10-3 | TGTGCCATCAGTGACAGGGGGCTAATTGATACGCAGTATTTT | CAISDRGLIDTQYF
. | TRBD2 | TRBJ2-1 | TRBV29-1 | TGCAGCGGGGCAAAGAGACTAGCGGGAGACAATGAGCAGTTCTTC | CSGAKRLAGDNEQFF
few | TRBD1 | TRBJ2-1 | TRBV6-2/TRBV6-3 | TGTGCCAGCAGTCTCCGGGACAGGAGTTTCAATGAGCAGTTCTTC | CASSLRDRSFNEQFF
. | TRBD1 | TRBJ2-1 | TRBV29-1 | TGCAGCGTAACGAGGGGGCTCCAGCAGTACAATGAGCAGTTCTTC | CSVTRGLQQYNEQFF
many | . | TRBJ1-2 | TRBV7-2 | TGTGCCAGCAGCCCCAACGGCTTTCGGAGTGGCTACACCTTC | CASSPNGFRSGYTF
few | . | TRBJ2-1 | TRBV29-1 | TGCAGCGTCGCGGTAATTGGGGCATGGTACAATGAGCAGTTCTTC | CSVAVIGAWYNEQFF
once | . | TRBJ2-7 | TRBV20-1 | TGCAGCGCCGGGGACCGGGTATCCTACGAGCAGTACTTC | CSAGDRVSYEQYF
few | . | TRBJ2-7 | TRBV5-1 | TGCGCCAGCAGCTTGGCCGTTCTCGGCGGGTCCTACGAGCAGTACTTC | CASSLAVLGGSYEQYF
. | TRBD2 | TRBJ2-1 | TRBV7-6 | TGTGCCAGCAGCTTAAGTAGCGGGGTTGAGCAGTTCTTC | CASSLSSGVEQFF
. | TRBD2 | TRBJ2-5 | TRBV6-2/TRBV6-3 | TGTGCCAGCAACGGACTAGTGTTGACCCAGTACTTC | CASNGLVLTQYF
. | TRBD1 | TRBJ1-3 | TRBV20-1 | TGCAGTGCTAGAAAGACAGGGACAATTGGAAACACCATATATTTT | CSARKTGTIGNTIYF
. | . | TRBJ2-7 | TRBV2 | TGTGCCAGCAGGTCTGGTTCCTACGAGCAGTACTTC | CASRSGSYEQYF
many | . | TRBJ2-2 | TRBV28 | TGTGCCAGCAGAGAACTGTCGGACAGACAGAACACCGGGGAGCTGTTTTTT | CASRELSDRQNTGELFF
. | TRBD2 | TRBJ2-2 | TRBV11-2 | TGTGCCAGCAGACAAATGGTTAGCGGGGGGCCGAACACCGGGGAGCTGTTTTTT | CASRQMVSGGPNTGELFF
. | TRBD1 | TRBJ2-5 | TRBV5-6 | TGTGCCAGCAGCTTGATCACAGGGGCGTGGGAGACCCAGTACTTC | CASSLITGAWETQYF
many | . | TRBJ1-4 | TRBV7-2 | TGTGCCAGCAGCTCAGCCGGGACGGTCATTGAAAAACTGTTTTTT | CASSSAGTVIEKLFF
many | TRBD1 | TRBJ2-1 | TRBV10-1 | TGCGCCAGCAGTGAGGGTGACAGGGGATATGAGCAGTTCTTC | CASSEGDRGYEQFF
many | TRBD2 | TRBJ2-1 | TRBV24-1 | TGTGCCACCAGTGATTCACTCGGGACTAGCGGGATCCGTGAGCAGTTCTTC | CATSDSLGTSGIREQFF
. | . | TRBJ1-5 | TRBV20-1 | TGCAGTGCCCGACAGGACACCAATCAGCCCCAGCATTTT | CSARQDTNQPQHF
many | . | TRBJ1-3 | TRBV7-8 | TGTGCCAGCACTCCGGGACACCACTCTGGAAACACCATATATTTT | CASTPGHHSGNTIYF
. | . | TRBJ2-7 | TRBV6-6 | TGTGCCAGCAGGGAGGGCCCCATCGAGCAGTACTTC | CASREGPIEQYF
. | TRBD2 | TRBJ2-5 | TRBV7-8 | TGTGCCAGCAGCTTAATGTCTAGCGGGGGGGCAGAGACCCAGTACTTC | CASSLMSSGGAETQYF
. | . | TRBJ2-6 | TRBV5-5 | TGTGCCAGCAGCCGGGGGGCGGGGGCCAACGTCCTGACTTTC | CASSRGAGANVLTF
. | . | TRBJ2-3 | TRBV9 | TGTGCCAGCAGCGTAGAGGGGGTTGTAAGCACAGATACGCAGTATTTT | CASSVEGVVSTDTQYF
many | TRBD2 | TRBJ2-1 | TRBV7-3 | TGTGCCAGCAGCTTCTCGGGACTAGCGGTCTACAATGAGCAGTTCTTC | CASSFSGLAVYNEQFF
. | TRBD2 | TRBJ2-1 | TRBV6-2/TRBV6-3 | TGTGCCAGCAGCCAAACTAGCGGGAGGCGAAATTTGCAGTTCTTC | CASSQTSGRRNLQFF
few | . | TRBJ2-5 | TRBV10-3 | TGTGCCATCAGTGAGTCGTACACGCAAGAGACCCAGTACTTC | CAISESYTQETQYF
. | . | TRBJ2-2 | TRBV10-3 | TGTGCCATCAGTGAGTCCGGCAGGGACACCGGGGAGCTGTTTTTT | CAISESGRDTGELFF
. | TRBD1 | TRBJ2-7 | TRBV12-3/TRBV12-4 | TGTGCCAGCAGTTTAATTGGACAGGGGTTCTCCTACGAGCAGTACTTC | CASSLIGQGFSYEQYF
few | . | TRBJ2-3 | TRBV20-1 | TGCAGTGCTTTATCACCGGGAGATACGCAGTATTTT | CSALSPGDTQYF
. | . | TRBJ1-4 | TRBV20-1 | TGCAGTGCTAGAGTCGGGGGCGCGGATGAAAAACTGTTTTTT | CSARVGGADEKLFF
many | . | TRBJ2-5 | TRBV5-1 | TGCGCCAGCAGCTCACCGGGTTCGGAAGAGACCCAGTACTTC | CASSSPGSEETQYF
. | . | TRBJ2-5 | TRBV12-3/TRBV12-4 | TGTGCCAGCAGTTCGGACTCCCCCCTCAAGACCCAGTACTTC | CASSSDSPLKTQYF
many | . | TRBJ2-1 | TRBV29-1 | TGCAGCGTTTCAGTGAGCTACAATGAGCAGTTCTTC | CSVSVSYNEQFF
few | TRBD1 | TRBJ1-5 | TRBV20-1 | TGCAGTGCTAGATCAACAGGGGAGAGCAATCAGCCCCAGCATTTT | CSARSTGESNQPQHF
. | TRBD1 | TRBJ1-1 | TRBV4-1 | TGCGCCAGCAGCCCACAGGGGAATGCGATCATGAACACTGAAGCTTTCTTT | CASSPQGNAIMNTEAFF
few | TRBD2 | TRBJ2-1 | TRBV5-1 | TGCGCCAGCAGCATTAGCGGGAGGGCCCCCGGGGAGCAGTTCTTC | CASSISGRAPGEQFF